This T cell receptor beta chain was identified in a study of blood T cell repertoires in COVID-19. Study summary: COVID-19 samples collected from the United States, Italy and Spain covered acute and convalescent phases. The analysed material was cDNA or gDNA that came from T cells, B-cell-depleted T cells, or PBMCs.

Per the original methods: Reference gene primer amplification in the assay estimated nucleated cell counts. Sequenced by immunoSEQ multiplex PCR; TCRdb stores in-frame clones only, minus some. V, J and clone size are those of that table, while D and trimming were read from the DNA. This repertoire shows 210,000 or so clones, 65% to 85% found once; its top ten account for less than 3.5%. The V and J ends lost 4 bases and 11 bases respectively, with 18 bases between them. In germline, CDR1 is SGHNT, CDR2 YYREEE (reference sequence). The CDR3 runs 13 residues. The chain couples TRBV5-4 to TRBJ1-2; weak D call: TRBD1 (5 bases). This sequence originates from a man aged 45-65 years with active or convalescent COVID-19. The specimen was peripheral blood. Here the CDR3 DNA reads TGTGCCAGCAGCGAAACAGGCCTCCGAAGTTACACCTTC. Amino acids: CASSETGLRSYTF. The full variable domain, in which reference TRBV5-4 and TRBJ1-2 provide the parts outside the CDR3, is ETGVTQSPTHLIKTRGQQVTLRCSSQSGHNTVSWYQQALGQGPQFIFQYYREEENGRGNFPPRFSGLQFPNYSSELNVNALELDDSALYLCASSETGLRSYTFGSGTRLTVV.